This T cell receptor (beta chain) was documented in a study of blood T cell repertoires in COVID-19. In the study's own analysis: Nucleated cell number was recorded as an estimate derived from reference gene primer amplification. The table came from immunoSEQ multiplex PCR; TCRdb's copy has only in-frame clones and leaves some out. The DNA gave D and trimming, while V, J and clone size come from that table. The sample includes about 110,000 clones, under 90% seen only once; the top ten take around 15%. CDR3 size: 13 residues. CDR1 is SEHNR and CDR2 is FQNEAQ in the germline V gene (reference sequence). Trimming took off 1 base at V and 7 bases at J, with 10 bases between the two ends.

The sequence was obtained from a woman aged 60-70 years with acute or convalescent COVID-19. The chain combines TRBV7-9 with TRBJ1-2; maybe TRBD1 (5 bases). The sequencing input was peripheral blood. DNA for the CDR3: TGTGCCAGCAGCTTAGGACAGTTACGTGGCTACACCTTC. The encoded protein is CASSLGQLRGYTF.